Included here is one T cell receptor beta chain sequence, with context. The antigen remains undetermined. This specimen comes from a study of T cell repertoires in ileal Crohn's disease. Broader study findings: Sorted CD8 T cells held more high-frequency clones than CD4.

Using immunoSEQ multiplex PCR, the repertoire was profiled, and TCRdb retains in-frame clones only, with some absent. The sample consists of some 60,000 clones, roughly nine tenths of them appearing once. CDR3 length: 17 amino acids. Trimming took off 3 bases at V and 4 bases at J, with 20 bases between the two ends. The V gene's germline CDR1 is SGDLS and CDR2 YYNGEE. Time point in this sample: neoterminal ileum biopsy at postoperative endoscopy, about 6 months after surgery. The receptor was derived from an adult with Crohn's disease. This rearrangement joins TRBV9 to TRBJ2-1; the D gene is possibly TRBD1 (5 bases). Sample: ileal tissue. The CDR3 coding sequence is TGTGCCAGCAGCGCCCGGATTACAGGCCAAGGGTACAATGAGCAGTTCTTC. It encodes CASSARITGQGYNEQFF.